Below are 12 T cell receptor beta chains sequenced from a single sample in a study of T cell responses to AZD1222 COVID-19 vaccine. Some clones are missing from TCRdb's copy, which holds only in-frame ones; the method was immunoSEQ multiplex PCR. The repertoire includes about 120,000 clones, around nine tenths of them detected once, and approximately 1.4% sits in the top ten. Material: peripheral blood, obtained 28 days after the second AZD1222 dose. The receptors originated from an adult who received the AZD1222 COVID-19 vaccine.

V gene TRBV7-9 combines with J gene TRBJ1-1; 9 positions agree with TRBD1. The CDR3 extends over 16 amino acids. The J segment lost 1 base and the V segment lost 5 bases, leaving 8 bases of the junction unmatched. Germline CDR1 and CDR2: SEHNR and FQNEAQ (reference sequence). The CDR3 sequence is CASSTDRGGTNTEAFF. In nucleotides, the CDR3 is TGTGCCAGCAGCACCGACAGGGGGGGGACGAACACTGAAGCTTTCTTT.

This chain uses TRBV6-2 or TRBV6-3 with TRBJ2-1; no clear D. The germline V and J ends were trimmed by 2 bases and 8 bases, with 10 bases remaining between them. The CDR3 extends over 13 amino acids. Germline V gene data show CDR1 as MNHEY and CDR2 as SVGEGT. The CDR3 spells CASSYEMKDEQFF. The DNA of the CDR3 is TGTGCCAGCAGTTACGAAATGAAAGATGAGCAGTTCTTC.

The chain combines TRBV5-1 with TRBJ2-7; unclear D gene. The length of the CDR3 is 14 residues. Germline V CDR1 and CDR2: SGHRS, YFSETQ. Between the trimmed V and J ends, which lost 5 bases and 2 bases, there was a span of 14 bases. In nucleotides, the CDR3 is TGCGCCAGCAGTGTTTCAGCCCTAACCTACGAGCAGTACTTC. Translation gives CASSVSALTYEQYF.

V and J are TRBV27 and TRBJ1-4; maybe TRBD1 (5 bases). The V end was cut by 5 bases, the J end by 2 bases, with 12 bases between. The V gene's germline CDR1 is MNHEY and CDR2 SMNVEV (reference sequence). The CDR3 totals 15 residues. The CDR3 spells CASSRIGTTNEKLFF. For the CDR3, the DNA is TGTGCCAGCAGTCGAATCGGGACGACTAATGAAAAACTGTTTTTT.

The gene calls are TRBV12-3 or TRBV12-4 and TRBJ1-1; TRBD1 is a possible D gene (6 bases). This CDR3 is 12 amino acids long. Trimming pared 3 bases from V and 5 bases from J, leaving 7 bases between. CDR3 in amino acids: CASSFTGTEAFF. The CDR3 DNA is TGTGCCAGCAGTTTTACAGGGACTGAAGCTTTCTTT.

The chain uses TRBV18 and TRBJ1-1; no clear D gene. V gave up 5 bases and J gave up 4 bases, with 14 bases separating them. This CDR3 contains 14 residues. Germline CDR1 KGHSH, CDR2 LQKENI. The CDR3 is CASSRPSLSTEAFF. CDR3 sequence (DNA): TGTGCCAGCTCAAGGCCCTCCCTTTCCACTGAAGCTTTCTTT.

The V gene is TRBV3-1 (or the pseudogene TRBV3-2), the J gene TRBJ1-2; D is ambiguous. V lost 5 bases, J lost 6 bases, and 7 bases lay in between. This CDR3 spans 11 amino acids. Germline loops: CDR1 LGHDT, CDR2 YNNKEL (reference sequence). CDR3 amino acids: CASSSGDGYTF. CDR3 nucleotides: TGTGCCAGCAGCTCCGGGGATGGCTACACCTTC.

This chain joins TRBV6-5 and TRBJ1-5; D is possibly TRBD1 (6 bases). V was clipped by 2 bases and J by 6 bases, with 17 bases between them. CDR3 length: 16 amino acids. Germline CDR1 is MNHEY and CDR2 is SVGAGI. CDR3 coding DNA: TGTGCCAGCAGTTACGGTAGGGGGGGAGAGGGTCAGCCCCAGCATTTT. It yields the protein CASSYGRGGEGQPQHF.

V is TRBV3-1 (or the pseudogene TRBV3-2) and J is TRBJ2-5; 12 bases align to TRBD1. With V trimmed by 1 base and J by 5 bases, 5 bases remained unmatched. There are 16 residues in the CDR3. Per germline, CDR1 LGHDT and CDR2 YNNKEL (reference sequence). The CDR3 DNA reads TGTGCCAGCAGCCAAGTCGGGACAGGGGGCGGGGAGACCCAGTACTTC. Residues: CASSQVGTGGGETQYF.

V and J are TRBV28 and TRBJ1-2; no clear D gene. The CDR3 covers 13 residues. With 5 bases removed from V and 4 bases from J, the gap between germline ends came to 11 bases. From germline, CDR1 is MDHEN and CDR2 SYDVKM. The CDR3: CASSSRSIYGYTF. Written as DNA, the CDR3 is TGTGCCAGCAGTAGCAGAAGCATCTATGGCTACACCTTC.

The genes are TRBV11-2 and TRBJ1-6; D may be TRBD1 (6 bases). This CDR3 comprises 17 residues. The V and J ends lost 4 bases and 4 bases respectively, with 17 bases between them. Germline V gives CDR1 SGHAT, CDR2 FQNNGV. DNA for the CDR3: TGTGCCAGCAGCTCCTCAGAGGACAGATTATATAATTCACCCCTCCACTTT. It encodes CASSSSEDRLYNSPLHF.

V usage is TRBV10-2 and J usage is TRBJ2-3, with TRBD2 as a possible D gene (5 bases). V lost 3 bases and J lost 2, with 9 bases in between. In germline, CDR1 is WSHSY, CDR2 SAAADI. The length of the CDR3 is 14 residues. The CDR3: CASSDRTPTDTQYF. The CDR3 DNA sequence: TGCGCCAGCAGTGATCGGACTCCCACAGATACGCAGTATTTT.